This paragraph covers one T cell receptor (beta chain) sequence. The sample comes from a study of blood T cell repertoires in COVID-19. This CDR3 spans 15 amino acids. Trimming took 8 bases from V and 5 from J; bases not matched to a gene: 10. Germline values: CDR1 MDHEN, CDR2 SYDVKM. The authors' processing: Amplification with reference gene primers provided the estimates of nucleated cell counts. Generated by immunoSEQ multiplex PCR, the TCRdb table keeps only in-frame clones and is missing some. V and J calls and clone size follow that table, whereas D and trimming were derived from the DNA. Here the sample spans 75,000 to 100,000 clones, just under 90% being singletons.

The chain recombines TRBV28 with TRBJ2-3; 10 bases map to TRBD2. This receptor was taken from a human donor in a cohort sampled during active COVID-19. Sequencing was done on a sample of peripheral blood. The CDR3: CASWRAGGRLDTQYF. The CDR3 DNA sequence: TGTGCCAGCTGGAGAGCGGGAGGGCGTTTAGATACGCAGTATTTT. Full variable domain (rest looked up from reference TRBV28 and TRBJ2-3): DVKVTQSSRYLVKRTGEKVFLECVQDMDHENMFWYRQDPGLGLRLIYFSYDVKMKEKGDIPEGYSVSREKKERFSLILESASTNQTSMYLCASWRAGGRLDTQYFGPGTRLTVL.